The present TCR beta chain was sequenced within a study of cytomegalovirus exposure and HLA in healthy donors. Points from the study as a whole: For presence/absence analyses, sequencing depth was assumed to be roughly uniform across donors. The productive fraction for most TCR beta V segments was about 87% or about 30% in an earlier analysis. In vitro confirmation showed a few CMV-associated chains to be CMV antigen specific.

Note on this clone: Its target is not known.

CDR1 is SGHKS and CDR2 is YYEKEE in the germline V gene (reference sequence). CDR3 length: 13 residues. The V end lost 1 base, the J end lost 4 bases, and 9 bases lay between the germline ends. PCR employed 60 Vbeta and 13 Jbeta primers. Using immunoSEQ multiplex PCR, the repertoire was profiled, and TCRdb retains in-frame clones only, with some absent. This sample has over 150,000 clones; over 65% occur once, and the top ten carry roughly 3%. The chain links TRBV5-5 to TRBJ2-7, with D unresolved. Sequencing was done on a sample of PBMCs. The sequence was collected from a woman aged 25 to 39 in good health and CMV-seronegative. CDR3 in amino acids: CASSLTTLYEQYF. The CDR3 region has the DNA TGTGCCAGCAGCTTGACTACTTTATACGAGCAGTACTTC.